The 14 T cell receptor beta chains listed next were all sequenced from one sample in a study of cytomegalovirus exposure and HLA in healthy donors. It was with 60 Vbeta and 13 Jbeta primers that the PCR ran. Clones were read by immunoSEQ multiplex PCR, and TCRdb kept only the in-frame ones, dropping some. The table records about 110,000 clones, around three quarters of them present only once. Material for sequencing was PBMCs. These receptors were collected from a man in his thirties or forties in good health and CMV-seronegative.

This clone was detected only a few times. The CDR3 region has the DNA TGTGCCAGCAGCAAATCCGCAGGGAATTACGAGCAGTACTTC. Translated, it gives CASSKSAGNYEQYF. The rearrangement uses TRBV21-1 and TRBJ2-7; the table assigns TRBD1, which was not confirmed against the DNA. TRBV21-1 is a pseudogene. There are 14 residues in the CDR3.

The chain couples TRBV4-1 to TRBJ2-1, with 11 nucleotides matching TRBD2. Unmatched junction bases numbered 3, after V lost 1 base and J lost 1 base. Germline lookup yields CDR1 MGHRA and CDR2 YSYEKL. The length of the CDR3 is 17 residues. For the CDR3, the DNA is TGCGCCAGCAGCCAAGTACTAGCGGGAGAGTCCTACAATGAGCAGTTCTTC. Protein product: CASSQVLAGESYNEQFF.

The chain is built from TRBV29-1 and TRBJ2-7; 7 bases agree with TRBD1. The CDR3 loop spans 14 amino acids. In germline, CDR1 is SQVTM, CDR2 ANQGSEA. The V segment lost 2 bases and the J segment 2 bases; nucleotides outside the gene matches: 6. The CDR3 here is CSVELTGAAYEQYF. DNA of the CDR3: TGCAGCGTTGAACTTACAGGGGCGGCCTACGAGCAGTACTTC.

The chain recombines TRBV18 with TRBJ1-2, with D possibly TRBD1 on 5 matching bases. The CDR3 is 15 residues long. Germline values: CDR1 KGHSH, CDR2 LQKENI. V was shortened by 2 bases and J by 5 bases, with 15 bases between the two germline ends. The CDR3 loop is CASSPTGRGGYGYTF. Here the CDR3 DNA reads TGTGCCAGCTCACCAACGGGTAGGGGAGGTTATGGCTACACCTTC.

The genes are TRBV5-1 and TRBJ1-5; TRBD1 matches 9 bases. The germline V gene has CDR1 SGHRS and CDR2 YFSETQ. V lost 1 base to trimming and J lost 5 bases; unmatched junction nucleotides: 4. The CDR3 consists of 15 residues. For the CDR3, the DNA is TGCGCCAGCAGCTTGTTGGGACAGGGTCATCAGCCCCAGCATTTT. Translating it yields CASSLLGQGHQPQHF.

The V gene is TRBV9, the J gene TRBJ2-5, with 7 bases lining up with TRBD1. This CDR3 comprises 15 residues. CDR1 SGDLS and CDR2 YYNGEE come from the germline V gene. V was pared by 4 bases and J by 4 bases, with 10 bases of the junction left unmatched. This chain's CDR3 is CASSPRQGLGETQYF. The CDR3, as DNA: TGTGCCAGCAGCCCGCGACAGGGCTTGGGAGAGACCCAGTACTTC.

The CDR3 nucleotides read TGCGCCAGCAGCCAAGATATACGGGAATCGGGCAGGCTCTATGGCTACACCTTC. Its translation is CASSQDIRESGRLYGYTF. The V gene is TRBV4-1, the J gene TRBJ1-2; D gene ambiguous. This CDR3 is built from 18 residues. Trimming took off 0 bases at V and 4 bases at J, with 21 bases between the two ends. The germline V gene has CDR1 MGHRA and CDR2 YSYEKL.

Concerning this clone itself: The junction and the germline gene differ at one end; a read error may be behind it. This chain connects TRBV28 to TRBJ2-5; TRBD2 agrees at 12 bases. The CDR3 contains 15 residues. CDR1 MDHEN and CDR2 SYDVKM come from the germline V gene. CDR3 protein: CASRVLAGGRETQYF. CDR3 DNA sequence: TGTGCTAGCAGGGTCCTAGCGGGAGGGCGAGAGACCCAGTACTTC.

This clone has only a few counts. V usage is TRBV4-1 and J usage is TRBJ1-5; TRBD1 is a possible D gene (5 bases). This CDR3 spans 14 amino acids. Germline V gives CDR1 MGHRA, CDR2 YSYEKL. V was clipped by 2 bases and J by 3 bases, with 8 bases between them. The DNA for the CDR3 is TGCGCCAGCAGCCAAATACAGGTCAATCAGCCCCAGCATTTT. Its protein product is CASSQIQVNQPQHF.

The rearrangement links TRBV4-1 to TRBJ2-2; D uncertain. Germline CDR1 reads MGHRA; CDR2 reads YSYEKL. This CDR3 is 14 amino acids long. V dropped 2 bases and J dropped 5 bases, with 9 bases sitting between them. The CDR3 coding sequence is TGCGCCAGCAGCCAATTTCAGGAAACCGGGGAGCTGTTTTTT. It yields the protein CASSQFQETGELFF.

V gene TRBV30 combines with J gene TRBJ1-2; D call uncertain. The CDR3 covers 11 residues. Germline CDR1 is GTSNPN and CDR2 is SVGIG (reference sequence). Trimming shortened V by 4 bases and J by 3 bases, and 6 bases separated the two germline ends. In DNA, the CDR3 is TGTGCCTGGACAGGCTACTATGGCTACACCTTC. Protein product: CAWTGYYGYTF.

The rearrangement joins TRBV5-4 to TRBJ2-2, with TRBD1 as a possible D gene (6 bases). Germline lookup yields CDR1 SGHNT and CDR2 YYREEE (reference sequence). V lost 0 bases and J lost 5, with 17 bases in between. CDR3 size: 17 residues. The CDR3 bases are TGTGCCAGCAGCTTGGTGGCAGGGGCCTCGATAACCGGGGAGCTGTTTTTT. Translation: CASSLVAGASITGELFF.

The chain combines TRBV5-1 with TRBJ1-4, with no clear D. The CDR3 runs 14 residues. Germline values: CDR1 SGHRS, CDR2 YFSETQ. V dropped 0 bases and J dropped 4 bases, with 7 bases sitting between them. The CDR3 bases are TGCGCCAGCAGCTTGGGGTCAGTTAATGAAAAACTGTTTTTT. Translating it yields CASSLGSVNEKLFF.

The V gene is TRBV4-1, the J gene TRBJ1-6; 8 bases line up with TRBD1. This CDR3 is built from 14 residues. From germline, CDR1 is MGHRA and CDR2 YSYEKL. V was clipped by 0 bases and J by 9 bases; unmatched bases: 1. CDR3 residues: CASSQEDRVSPLHF. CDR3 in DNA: TGCGCCAGCAGCCAAGAGGACAGGGTTTCACCCCTCCACTTT.